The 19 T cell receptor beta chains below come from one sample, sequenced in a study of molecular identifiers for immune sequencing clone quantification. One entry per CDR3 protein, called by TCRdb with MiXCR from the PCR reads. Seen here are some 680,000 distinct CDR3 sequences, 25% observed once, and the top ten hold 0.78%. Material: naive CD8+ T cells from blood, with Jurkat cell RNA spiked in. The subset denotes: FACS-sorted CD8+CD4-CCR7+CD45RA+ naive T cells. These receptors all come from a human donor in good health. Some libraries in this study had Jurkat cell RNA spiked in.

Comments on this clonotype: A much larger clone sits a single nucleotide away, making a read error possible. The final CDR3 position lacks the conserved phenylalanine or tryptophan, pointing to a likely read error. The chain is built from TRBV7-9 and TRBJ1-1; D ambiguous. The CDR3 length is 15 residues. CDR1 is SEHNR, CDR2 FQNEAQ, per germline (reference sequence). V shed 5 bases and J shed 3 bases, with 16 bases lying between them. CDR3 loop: CASSQTTRRDTEAFS. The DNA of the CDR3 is TGTGCCAGCAGCCAAACGACCAGAAGGGACACTGAAGCTTTCTCT.

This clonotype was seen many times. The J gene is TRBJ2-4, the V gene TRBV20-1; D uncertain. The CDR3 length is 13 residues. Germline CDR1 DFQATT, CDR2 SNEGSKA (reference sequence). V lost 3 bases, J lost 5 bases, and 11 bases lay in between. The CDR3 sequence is CSASAISENIQYF. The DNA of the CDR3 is TGCAGTGCTAGTGCGATTTCGGAAAACATTCAGTACTTC.

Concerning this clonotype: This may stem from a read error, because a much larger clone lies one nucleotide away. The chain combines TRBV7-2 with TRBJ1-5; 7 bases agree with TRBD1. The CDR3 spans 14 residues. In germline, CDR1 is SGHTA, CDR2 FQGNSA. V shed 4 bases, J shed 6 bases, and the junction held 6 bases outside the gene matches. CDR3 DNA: TGTGCCAGCAGCTCAGGAGGGGACAGTCAGCCCCAGCATTTT. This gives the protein CASSSGGDSQPQHF.

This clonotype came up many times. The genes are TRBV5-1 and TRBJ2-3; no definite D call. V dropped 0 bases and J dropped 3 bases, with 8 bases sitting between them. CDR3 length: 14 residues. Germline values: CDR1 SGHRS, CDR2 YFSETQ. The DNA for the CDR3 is TGCGCCAGCAGCTTGGTTGGCCGAACAGATACGCAGTATTTT. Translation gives CASSLVGRTDTQYF.

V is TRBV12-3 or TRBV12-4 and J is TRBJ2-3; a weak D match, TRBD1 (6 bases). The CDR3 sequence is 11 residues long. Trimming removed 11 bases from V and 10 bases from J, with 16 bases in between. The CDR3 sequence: CAARLGGSQYF. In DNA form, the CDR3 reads TGTGCCGCCCGCCTTGGGGGCTCGCAGTATTTT.

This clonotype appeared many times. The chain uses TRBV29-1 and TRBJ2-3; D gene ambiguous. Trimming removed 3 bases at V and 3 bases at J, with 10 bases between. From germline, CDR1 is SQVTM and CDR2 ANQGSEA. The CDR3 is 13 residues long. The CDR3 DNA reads TGCAGCGTTGAGGGTGGGGTAACAGATACGCAGTATTTT. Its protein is CSVEGGVTDTQYF.

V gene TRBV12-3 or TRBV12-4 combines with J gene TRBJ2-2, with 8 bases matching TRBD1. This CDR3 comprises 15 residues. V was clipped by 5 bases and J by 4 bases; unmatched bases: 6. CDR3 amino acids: CASSASGQATGELFF. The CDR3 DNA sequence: TGTGCCAGCAGTGCGTCGGGACAGGCCACCGGGGAGCTGTTTTTT.

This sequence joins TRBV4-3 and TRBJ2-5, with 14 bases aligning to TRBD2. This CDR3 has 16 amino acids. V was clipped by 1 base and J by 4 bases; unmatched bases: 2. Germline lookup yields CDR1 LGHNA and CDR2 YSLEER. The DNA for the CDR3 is TGCGCCAGCAGCCAAGGACTAGCGGGAGGGGTAGAGACCCAGTACTTC. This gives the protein CASSQGLAGGVETQYF.

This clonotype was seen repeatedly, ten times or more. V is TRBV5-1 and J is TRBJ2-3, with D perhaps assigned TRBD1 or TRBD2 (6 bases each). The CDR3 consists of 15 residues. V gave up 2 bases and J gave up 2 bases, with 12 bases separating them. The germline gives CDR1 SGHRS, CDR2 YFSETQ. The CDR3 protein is CASSFAGGVTDTQYF. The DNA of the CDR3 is TGCGCCAGCAGCTTCGCCGGGGGCGTCACAGATACGCAGTATTTT.

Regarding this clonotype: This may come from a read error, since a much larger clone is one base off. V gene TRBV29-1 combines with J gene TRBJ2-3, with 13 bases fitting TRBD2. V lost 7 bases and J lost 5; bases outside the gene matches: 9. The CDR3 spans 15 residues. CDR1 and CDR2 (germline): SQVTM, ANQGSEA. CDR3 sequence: CSAWTSGGMGDTQYF. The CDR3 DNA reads TGCAGCGCGTGGACTAGCGGGGGAATGGGAGATACGCAGTATTTT.

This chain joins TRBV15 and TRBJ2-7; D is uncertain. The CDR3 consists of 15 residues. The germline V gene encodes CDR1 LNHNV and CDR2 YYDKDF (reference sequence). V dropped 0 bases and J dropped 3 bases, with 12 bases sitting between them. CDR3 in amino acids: CATSRDKLGGYEQYF. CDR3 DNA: TGTGCCACCAGCAGAGATAAACTTGGCGGCTACGAGCAGTACTTC.

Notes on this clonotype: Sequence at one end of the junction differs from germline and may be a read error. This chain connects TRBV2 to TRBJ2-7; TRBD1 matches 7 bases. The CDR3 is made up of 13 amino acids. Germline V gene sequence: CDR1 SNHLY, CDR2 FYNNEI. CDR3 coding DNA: TGTGTCAGCACCGGGACAGAAGCCTACGAGCAGTACTTC. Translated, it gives CVSTGTEAYEQYF.

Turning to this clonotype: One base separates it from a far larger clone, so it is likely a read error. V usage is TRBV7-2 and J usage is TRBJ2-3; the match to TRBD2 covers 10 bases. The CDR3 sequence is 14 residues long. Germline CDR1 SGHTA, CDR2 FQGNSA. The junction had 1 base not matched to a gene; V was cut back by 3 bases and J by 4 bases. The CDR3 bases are TGTGCCAGCAGCTTTGGACTAGCGGCAGATACGCAGTATTTT. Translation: CASSFGLAADTQYF. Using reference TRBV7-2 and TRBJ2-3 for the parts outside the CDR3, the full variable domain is GAGVSQSPSNKVTEKGKDVELRCDPISGHTALYWYRQSLGQGLEFLIYFQGNSAPDKSGLPSDRFSAERTGGSVSTLTIQRTQQEDSAVYLCASSFGLAADTQYFGPGTRLTVL.

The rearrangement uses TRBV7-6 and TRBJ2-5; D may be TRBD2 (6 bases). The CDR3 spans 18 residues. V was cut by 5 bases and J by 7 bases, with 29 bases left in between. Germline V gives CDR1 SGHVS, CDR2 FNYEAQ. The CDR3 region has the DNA TGTGCCAGCAGCCTAAACATCCCCGCCAGGGAGGAAACGGGGACCCAGTACTTC. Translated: CASSLNIPAREETGTQYF.

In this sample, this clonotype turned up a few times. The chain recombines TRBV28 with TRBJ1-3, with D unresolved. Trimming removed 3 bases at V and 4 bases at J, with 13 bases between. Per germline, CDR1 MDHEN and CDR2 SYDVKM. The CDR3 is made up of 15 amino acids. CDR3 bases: TGTGCCAGCAGTTTCCCGCCAGGATCCGGAAACACCATATATTTT. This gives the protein CASSFPPGSGNTIYF. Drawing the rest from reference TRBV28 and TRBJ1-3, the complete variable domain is DVKVTQSSRYLVKRTGEKVFLECVQDMDHENMFWYRQDPGLGLRLIYFSYDVKMKEKGDIPEGYSVSREKKERFSLILESASTNQTSMYLCASSFPPGSGNTIYFGEGSWLTVV.

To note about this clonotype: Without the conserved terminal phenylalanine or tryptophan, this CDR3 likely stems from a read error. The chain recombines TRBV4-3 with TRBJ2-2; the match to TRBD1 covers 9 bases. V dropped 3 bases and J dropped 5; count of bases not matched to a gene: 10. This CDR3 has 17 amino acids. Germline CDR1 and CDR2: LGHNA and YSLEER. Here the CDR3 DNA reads TGCGCCAGCAGCCATGACACTGGACAGGGGCGGACCGGGGAGCTGTTTATC. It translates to CASSHDTGQGRTGELFI.

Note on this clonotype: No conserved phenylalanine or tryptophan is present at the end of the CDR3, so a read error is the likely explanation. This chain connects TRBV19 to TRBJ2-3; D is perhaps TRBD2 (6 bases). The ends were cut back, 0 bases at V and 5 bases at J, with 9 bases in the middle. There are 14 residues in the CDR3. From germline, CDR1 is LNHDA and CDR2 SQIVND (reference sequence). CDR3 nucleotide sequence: TGTGCCAGTAGTATAGATGGCGGGGAAGATACGCAGTATTCT. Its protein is CASSIDGGEDTQYS.

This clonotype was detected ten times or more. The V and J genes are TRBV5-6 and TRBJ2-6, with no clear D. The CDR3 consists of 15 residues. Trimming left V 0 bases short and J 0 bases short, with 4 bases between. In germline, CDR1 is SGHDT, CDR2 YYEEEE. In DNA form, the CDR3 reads TGTGCCAGCAGCTTGGCTGTCTCTGGGGCCAACGTCCTGACTTTC. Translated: CASSLAVSGANVLTF.

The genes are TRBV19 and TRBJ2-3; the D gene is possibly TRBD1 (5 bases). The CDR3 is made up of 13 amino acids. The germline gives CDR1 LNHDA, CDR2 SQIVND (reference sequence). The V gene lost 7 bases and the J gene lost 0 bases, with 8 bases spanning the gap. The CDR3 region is CASNQGSTDTQYF. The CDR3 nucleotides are TGTGCCAGTAACCAGGGTAGCACAGATACGCAGTATTTT.